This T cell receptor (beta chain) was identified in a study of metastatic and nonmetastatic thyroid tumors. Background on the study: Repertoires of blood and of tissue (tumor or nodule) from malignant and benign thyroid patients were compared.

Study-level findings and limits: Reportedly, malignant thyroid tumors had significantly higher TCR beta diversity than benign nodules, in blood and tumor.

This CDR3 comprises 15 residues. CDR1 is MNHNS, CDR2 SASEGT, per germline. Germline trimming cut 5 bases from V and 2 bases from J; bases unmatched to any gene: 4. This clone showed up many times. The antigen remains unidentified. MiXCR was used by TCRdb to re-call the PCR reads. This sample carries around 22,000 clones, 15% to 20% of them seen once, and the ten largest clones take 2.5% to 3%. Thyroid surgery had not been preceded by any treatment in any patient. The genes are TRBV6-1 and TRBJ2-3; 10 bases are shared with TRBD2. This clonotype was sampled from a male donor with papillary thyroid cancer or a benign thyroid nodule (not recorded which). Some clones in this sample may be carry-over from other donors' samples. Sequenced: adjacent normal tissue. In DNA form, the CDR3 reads TGTGCCAGCAGTTTTGGACTAGCGGTCACAGATACGCAGTATTTT. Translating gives CASSFGLAVTDTQYF.